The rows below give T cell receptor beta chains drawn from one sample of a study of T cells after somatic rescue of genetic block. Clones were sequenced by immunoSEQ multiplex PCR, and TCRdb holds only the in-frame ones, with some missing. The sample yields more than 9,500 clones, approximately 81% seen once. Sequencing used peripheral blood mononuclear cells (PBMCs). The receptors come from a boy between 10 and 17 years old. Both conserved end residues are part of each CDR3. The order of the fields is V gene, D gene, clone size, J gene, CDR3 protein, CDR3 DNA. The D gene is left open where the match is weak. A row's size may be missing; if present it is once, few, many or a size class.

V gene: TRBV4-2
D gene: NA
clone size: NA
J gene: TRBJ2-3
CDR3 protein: CASSSRGSASTDTQYF
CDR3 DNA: TGTGCCAGCAGCTCACGAGGCAGTGCTAGCACAGATACGCAGTATTTT

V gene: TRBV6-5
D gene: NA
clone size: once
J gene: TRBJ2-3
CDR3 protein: CASSYTRSRPDTQYF
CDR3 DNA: TGTGCCAGCAGTTACACCCGTTCGAGACCCGATACGCAGTATTTT

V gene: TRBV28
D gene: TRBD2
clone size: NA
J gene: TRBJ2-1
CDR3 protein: CASSLPSGRGNEQFF
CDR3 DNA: TGTGCCAGCAGTTTACCTAGCGGGAGAGGCAATGAGCAGTTCTTC

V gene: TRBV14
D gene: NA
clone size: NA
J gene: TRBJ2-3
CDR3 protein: CASSLNIAWGTDTQYF
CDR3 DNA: TGTGCCAGCAGCCTAAATATAGCGTGGGGCACAGATACGCAGTATTTT

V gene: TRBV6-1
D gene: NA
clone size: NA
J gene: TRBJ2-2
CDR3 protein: CASSGGRNTGELFF
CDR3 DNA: TGTGCCAGCAGTGGCGGCCGAAACACCGGGGAGCTGTTTTTT

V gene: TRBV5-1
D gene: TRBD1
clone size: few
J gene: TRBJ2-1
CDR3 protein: CASSLGDSTNEQFF
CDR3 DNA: TGCGCCAGCAGCTTGGGGGACAGTACGAACGAGCAGTTCTTC

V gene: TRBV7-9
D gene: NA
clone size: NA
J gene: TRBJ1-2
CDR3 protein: CASSPGGTDYYGYTF
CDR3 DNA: TGTGCCAGCAGCCCGGGGGGGACGGACTACTATGGCTACACCTTC

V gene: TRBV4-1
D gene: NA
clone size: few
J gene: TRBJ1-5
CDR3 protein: CASSQVTNQPQHF
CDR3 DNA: TGCGCCAGCAGCCAAGTAACGAATCAGCCCCAGCATTTT

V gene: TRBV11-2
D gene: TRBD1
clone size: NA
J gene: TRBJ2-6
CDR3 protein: CASSKLPGTVSGANVLTF
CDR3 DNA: TGTGCCAGCAGCAAACTTCCCGGGACAGTTTCTGGGGCCAACGTCCTGACTTTC

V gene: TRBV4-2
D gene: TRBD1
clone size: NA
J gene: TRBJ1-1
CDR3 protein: CASSQDRTGGGTEAFF
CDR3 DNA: TGTGCCAGCAGCCAAGATAGGACAGGGGGCGGCACTGAAGCTTTCTTT

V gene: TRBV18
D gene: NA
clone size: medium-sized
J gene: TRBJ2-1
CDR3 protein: CASSPLPDRNQFF
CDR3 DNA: TGTGCCAGCTCACCGCTCCCGGATCGTAACCAGTTCTTC

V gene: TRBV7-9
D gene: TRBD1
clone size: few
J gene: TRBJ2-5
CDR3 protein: CASSFQGQVQETQYF
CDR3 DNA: TGTGCCAGCAGCTTTCAAGGACAGGTACAAGAGACCCAGTACTTC

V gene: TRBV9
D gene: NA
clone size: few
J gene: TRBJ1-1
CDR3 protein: CASTAQPPGNTEAFF
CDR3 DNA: TGTGCCAGCACGGCACAGCCACCTGGGAACACTGAAGCTTTCTTT

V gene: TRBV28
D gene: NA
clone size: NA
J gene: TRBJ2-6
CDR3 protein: CASRTRTISGANVLTF
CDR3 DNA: TGTGCCAGCAGGACAAGGACTATCTCTGGGGCCAACGTCCTGACTTTC

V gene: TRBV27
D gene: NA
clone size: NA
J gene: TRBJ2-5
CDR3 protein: CASSFKGETQYF
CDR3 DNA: TGTGCCAGCAGTTTTAAGGGGGAGACCCAGTACTTC

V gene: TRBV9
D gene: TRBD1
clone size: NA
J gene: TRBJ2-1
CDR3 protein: CASSIEGQHYNEQFF
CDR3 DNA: TGTGCCAGCAGTATAGAGGGACAGCACTACAATGAGCAGTTCTTC

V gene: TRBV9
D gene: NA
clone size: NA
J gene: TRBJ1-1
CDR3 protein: CASSVDFLFAPSTEAFF
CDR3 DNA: TGTGCCAGCAGCGTAGATTTCTTATTCGCCCCGAGCACTGAAGCTTTCTTT

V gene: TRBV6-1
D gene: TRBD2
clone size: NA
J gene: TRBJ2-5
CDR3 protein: CAGEASGEETQYF
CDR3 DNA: TGTGCCGGCGAGGCTAGCGGGGAAGAGACCCAGTACTTC

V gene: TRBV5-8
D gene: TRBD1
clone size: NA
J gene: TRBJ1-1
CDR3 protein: CASRDRGQGLNTEAFF
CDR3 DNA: TGTGCCAGCAGGGACCGAGGACAGGGATTGAACACTGAAGCTTTCTTT

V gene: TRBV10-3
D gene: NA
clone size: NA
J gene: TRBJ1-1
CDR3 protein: CAIREGYRGRINTEAFF
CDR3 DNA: TGTGCCATCCGTGAAGGATACCGGGGGAGGATTAACACTGAAGCTTTCTTT

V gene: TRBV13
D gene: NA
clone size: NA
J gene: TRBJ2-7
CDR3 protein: CASSFRFEGSEQYF
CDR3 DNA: TGTGCCAGCAGCTTTCGTTTTGAGGGGTCAGAGCAGTACTTC

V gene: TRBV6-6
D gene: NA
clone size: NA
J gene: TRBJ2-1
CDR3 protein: CASSYARAQEQFF
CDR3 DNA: TGTGCCAGCAGTTACGCCCGCGCCCAGGAGCAGTTCTTC

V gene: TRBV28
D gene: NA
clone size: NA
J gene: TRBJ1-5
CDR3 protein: CASSQTQLGNNQPQHF
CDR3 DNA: TGTGCCAGCAGTCAGACCCAGTTAGGGAACAATCAGCCCCAGCATTTT

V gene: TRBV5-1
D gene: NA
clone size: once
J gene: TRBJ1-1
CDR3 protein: CASSTSHMNTEAFF
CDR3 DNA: TGCGCCAGCAGCACCAGTCATATGAACACTGAAGCTTTCTTT

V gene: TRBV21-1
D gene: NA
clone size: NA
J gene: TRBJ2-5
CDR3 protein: CARGTEQYF
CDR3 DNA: TGTGCCAGAGGGACAGAGCAGTACTTC

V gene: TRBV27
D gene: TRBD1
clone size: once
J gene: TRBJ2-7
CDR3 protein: CASSLSGQAREQYF
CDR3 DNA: TGTGCCAGCAGTTTATCGGGACAGGCGAGGGAGCAGTACTTC

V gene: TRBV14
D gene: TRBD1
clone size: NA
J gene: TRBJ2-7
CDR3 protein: CASSQVPNTGEYGQYF
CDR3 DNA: TGTGCCAGCAGCCAAGTCCCAAACACAGGGGAATACGGGCAGTACTTC

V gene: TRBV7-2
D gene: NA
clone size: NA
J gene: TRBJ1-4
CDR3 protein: CASSLAWGEKLFF
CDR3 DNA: TGTGCCAGCAGCTTAGCGTGGGGTGAAAAACTGTTTTTT

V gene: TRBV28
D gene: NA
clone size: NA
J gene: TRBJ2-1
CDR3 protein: CASSPLWATEIGDRSYNEQFF
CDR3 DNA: TGTGCCAGCAGCCCCTTATGGGCAACGGAGATCGGGGACCGAAGCTACAATGAGCAGTTCTTC

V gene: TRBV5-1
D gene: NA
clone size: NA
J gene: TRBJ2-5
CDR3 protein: CASSSGRTYQETQYF
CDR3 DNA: TGCGCCAGCAGCTCGGGACGGACGTACCAAGAGACCCAGTACTTC

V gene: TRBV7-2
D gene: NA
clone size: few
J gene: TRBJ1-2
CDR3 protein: CASSLEGRYGYTF
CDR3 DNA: TGTGCCAGCAGCCTGGAAGGACGGTATGGCTACACCTTC

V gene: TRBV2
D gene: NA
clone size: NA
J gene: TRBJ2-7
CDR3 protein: CASSVSPGGYEQYF
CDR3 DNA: TGTGCCAGCAGTGTATCCCCAGGTGGGTACGAGCAGTACTTC

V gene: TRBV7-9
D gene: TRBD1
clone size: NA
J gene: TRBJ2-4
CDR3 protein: CASSLGTGLAKNIQYF
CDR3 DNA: TGTGCCAGCAGCTTAGGGACAGGGCTAGCCAAAAACATTCAGTACTTC

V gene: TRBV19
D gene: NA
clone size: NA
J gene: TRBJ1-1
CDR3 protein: CASKAGVNTEAFF
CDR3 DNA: TGTGCCAGTAAGGCTGGGGTGAACACTGAAGCCTTCTTT

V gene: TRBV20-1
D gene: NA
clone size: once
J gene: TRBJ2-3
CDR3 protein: CSASPADTQYF
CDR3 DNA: TGCAGTGCTAGCCCGGCGGATACGCAGTATTTT

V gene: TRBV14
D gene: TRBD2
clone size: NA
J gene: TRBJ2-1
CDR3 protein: CASSQEGAGGPKQFF
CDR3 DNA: TGTGCCAGCAGCCAAGAGGGGGCGGGAGGGCCGAAGCAGTTCTTC

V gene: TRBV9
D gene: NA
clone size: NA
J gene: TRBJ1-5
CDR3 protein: CASSVGNNQPQHF
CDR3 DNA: TGTGCCAGCAGCGTAGGGAACAATCAGCCCCAGCATTTT

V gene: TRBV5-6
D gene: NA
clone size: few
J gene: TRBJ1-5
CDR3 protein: CASSFMVQAEEVGPQHF
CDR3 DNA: TGTGCCAGCAGCTTTATGGTCCAGGCCGAGGAAGTTGGGCCCCAGCATTTT

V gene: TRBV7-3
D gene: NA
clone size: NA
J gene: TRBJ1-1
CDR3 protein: CASSLTPPGPGTEAFF
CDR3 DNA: TGTGCCAGCAGCTTAACGCCCCCTGGCCCGGGCACTGAAGCTTTCTTT

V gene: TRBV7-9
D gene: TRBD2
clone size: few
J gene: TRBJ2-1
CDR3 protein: CASTARLAGNNEQFF
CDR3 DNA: TGTGCCAGCACCGCACGACTAGCGGGGAACAATGAGCAGTTCTTC

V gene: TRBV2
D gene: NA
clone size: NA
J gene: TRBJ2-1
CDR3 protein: CASSFNEQFF
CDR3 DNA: TGTGCCAGCAGTTTCAATGAGCAGTTCTTC

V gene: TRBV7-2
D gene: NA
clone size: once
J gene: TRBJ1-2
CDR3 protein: CASSLFRDARELNYGYTF
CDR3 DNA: TGTGCCAGCAGCTTATTCCGAGATGCGAGAGAACTTAACTATGGCTACACCTTC

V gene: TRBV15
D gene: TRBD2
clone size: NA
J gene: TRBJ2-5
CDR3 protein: CATSPYGTSGKKSRETQYF
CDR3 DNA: TGTGCCACCAGCCCCTACGGGACTAGCGGGAAGAAATCCCGTGAGACCCAGTACTTC

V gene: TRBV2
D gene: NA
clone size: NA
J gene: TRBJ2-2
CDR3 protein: CASSRGPDTGELFF
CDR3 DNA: TGTGCCAGCAGTCGGGGGCCGGACACCGGGGAGCTGTTTTTT

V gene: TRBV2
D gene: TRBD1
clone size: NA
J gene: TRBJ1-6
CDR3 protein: CASSLDRERSPLHF
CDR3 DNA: TGTGCCAGCAGTCTGGACAGGGAAAGGTCACCCCTCCACTTT

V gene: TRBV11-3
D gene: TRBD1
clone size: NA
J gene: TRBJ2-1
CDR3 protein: CASSLIGQGAYNEQFF
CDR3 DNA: TGTGCCAGCAGCTTAATAGGGCAGGGGGCTTACAATGAGCAGTTCTTC

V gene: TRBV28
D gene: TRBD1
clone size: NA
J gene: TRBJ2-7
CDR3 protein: CASSSPGQGTYEQYF
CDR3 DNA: TGTGCCAGCAGTTCCCCGGGACAGGGGACCTACGAGCAGTACTTC